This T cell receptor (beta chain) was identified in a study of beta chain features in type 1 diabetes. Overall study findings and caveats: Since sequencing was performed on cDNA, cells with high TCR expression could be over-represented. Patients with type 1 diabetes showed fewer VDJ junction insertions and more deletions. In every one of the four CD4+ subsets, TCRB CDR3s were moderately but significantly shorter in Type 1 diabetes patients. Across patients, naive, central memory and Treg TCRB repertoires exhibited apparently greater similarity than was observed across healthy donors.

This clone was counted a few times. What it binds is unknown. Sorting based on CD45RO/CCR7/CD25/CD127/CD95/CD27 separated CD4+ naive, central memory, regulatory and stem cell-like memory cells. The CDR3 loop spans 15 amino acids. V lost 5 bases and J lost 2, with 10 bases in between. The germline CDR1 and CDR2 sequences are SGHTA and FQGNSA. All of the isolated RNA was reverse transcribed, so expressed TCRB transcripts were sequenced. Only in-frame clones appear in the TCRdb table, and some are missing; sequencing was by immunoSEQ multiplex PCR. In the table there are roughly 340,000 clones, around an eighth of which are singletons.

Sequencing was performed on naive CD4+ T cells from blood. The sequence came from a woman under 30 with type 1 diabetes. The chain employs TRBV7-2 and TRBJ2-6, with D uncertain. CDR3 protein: CASSLGWAGANVLTF. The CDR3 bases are TGTGCCAGCAGCCTCGGGTGGGCTGGGGCCAACGTCCTGACTTTC.